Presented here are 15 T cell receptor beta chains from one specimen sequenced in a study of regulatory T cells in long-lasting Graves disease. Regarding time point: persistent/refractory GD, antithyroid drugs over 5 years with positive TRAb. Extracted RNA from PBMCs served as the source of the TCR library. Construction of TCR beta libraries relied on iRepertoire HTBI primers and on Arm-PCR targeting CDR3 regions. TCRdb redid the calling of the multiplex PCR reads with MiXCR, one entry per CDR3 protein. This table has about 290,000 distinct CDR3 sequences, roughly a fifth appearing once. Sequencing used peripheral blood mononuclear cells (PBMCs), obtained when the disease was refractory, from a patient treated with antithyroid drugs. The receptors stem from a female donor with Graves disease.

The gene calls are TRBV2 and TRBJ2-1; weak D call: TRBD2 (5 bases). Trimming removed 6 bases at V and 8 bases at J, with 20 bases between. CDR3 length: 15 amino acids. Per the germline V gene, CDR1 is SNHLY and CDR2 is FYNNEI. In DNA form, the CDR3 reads TGTGCCAGCAGGGAACTAGTATCCAGGTTTGATGAGCAGTTCTTC. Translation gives CASRELVSRFDEQFF.

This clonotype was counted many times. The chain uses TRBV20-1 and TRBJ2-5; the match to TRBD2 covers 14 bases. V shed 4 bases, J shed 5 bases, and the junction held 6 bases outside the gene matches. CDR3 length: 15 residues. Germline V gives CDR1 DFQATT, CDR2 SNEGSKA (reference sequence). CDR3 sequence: CSATPGLAGEETQYF. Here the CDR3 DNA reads TGCAGTGCTACTCCGGGACTAGCGGGAGAGGAGACCCAGTACTTC.

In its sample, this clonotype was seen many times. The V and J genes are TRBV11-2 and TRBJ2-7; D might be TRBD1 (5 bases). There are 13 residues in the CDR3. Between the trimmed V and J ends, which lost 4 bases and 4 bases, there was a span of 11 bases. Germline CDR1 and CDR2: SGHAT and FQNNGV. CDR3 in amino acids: CASSYGSGYEQYF. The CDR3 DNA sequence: TGTGCCAGCAGCTACGGATCAGGGTACGAGCAGTACTTC.

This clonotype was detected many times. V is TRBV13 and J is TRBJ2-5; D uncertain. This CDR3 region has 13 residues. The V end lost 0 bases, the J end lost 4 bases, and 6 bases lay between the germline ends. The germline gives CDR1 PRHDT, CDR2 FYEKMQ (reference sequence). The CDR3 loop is CASSLGQRETQYF. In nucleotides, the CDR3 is TGTGCCAGCAGCTTAGGCCAAAGAGAGACCCAGTACTTC.

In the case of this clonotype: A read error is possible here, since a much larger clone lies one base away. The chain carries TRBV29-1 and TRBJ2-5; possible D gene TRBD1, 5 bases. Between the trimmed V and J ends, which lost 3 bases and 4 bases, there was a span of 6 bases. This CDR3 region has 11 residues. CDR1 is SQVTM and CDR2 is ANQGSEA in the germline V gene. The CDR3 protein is CSVDRVETQYF. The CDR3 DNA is TGCAGCGTTGACAGGGTAGAGACCCAGTACTTC.

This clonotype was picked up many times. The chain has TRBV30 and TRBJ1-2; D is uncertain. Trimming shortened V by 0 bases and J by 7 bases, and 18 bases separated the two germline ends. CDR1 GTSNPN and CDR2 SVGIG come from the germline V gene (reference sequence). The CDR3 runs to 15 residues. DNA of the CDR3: TGTGCCTGGAGTGTTAACGAAGGGAGGATTTTTGGCTACACCTTC. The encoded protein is CAWSVNEGRIFGYTF.

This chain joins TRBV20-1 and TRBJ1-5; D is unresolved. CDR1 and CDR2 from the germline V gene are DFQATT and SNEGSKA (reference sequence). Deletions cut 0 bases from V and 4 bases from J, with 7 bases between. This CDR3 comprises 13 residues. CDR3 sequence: CSAREESNQPQHF. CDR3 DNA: TGCAGTGCTAGAGAGGAGAGTAATCAGCCCCAGCATTTT.

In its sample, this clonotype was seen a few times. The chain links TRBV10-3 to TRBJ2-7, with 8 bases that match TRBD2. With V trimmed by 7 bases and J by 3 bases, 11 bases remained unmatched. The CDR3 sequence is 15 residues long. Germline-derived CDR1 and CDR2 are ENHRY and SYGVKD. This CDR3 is CAIITGGRGSYEQYF. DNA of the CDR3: TGTGCCATCATCACGGGGGGGCGCGGGAGCTACGAGCAGTACTTC.

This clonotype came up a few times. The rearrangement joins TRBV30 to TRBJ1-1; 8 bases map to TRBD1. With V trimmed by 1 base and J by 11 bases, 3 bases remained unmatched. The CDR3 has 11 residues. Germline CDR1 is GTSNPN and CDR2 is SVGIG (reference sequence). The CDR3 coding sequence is TGTGCCTGGAGTGACAGGGGGAGGGCTTTCTTT. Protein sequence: CAWSDRGRAFF.

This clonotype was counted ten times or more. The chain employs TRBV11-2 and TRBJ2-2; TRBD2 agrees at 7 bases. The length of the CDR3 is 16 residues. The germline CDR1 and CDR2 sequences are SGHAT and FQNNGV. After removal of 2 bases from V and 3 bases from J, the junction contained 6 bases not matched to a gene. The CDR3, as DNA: TGTGCCAGCAGCTTATCGTCGGGGGGATACACCGGGGAGCTGTTTTTT. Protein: CASSLSSGGYTGELFF. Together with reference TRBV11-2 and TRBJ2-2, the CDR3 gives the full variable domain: EAGVAQSPRYKIIEKRQSVAFWCNPISGHATLYWYQQILGQGPKLLIQFQNNGVVDDSQLPKDRFSAERLKGVDSTLKIQPAKLEDSAVYLCASSLSSGGYTGELFFGEGSRLTVL.

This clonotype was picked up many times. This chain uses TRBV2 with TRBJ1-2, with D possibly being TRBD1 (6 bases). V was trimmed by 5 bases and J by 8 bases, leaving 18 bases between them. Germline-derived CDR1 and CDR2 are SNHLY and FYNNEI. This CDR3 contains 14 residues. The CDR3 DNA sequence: TGTGCCAGCAGTCCCGCGGCGGAGGGGGTAGGCTACACCTTC. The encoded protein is CASSPAAEGVGYTF. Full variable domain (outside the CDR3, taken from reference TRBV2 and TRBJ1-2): EPEVTQTPSHQVTQMGQEVILRCVPISNHLYFYWYRQILGQKVEFLVSFYNNEISEKSEIFDDQFSVERPDGSNFTLKIRSTKLEDSAMYFCASSPAAEGVGYTFGSGTRLTVV.

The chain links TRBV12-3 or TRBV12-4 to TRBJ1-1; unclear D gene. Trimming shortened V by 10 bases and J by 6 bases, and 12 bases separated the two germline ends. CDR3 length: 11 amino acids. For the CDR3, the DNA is TGTGCCACCTTGAGTTACGCTGAAGCTTTCTTT. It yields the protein CATLSYAEAFF.

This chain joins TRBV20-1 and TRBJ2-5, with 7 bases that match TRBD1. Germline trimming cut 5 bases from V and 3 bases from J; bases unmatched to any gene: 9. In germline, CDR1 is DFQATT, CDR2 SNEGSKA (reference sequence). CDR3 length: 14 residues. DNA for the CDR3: TGCAGTGCTCATCAGGACAGGAGAGAAGAGACCCAGTACTTC. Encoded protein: CSAHQDRREETQYF.

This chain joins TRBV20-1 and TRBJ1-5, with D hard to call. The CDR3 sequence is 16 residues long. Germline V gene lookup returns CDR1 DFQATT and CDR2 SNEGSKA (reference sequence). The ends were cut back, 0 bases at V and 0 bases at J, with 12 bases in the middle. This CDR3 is CSARDPQTVSNQPQHF. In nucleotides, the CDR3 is TGCAGTGCTAGAGATCCGCAGACTGTTAGCAATCAGCCCCAGCATTTT.

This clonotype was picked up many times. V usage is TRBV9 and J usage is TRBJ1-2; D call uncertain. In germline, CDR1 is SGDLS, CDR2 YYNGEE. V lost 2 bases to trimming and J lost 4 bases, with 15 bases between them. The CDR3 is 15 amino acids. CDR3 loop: CASSVGPDLSYGYTF. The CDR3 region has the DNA TGTGCCAGCAGCGTGGGTCCGGACCTAAGCTATGGCTACACCTTC.